This T cell receptor beta chain originates from a study of blood T cell repertoires in COVID-19. Study background: From the United States, Italy and Spain came samples of acute and convalescent COVID-19.

In the authors' workflow: Amplifying reference gene primers gave estimates of nucleated cell counts. Sequencing used immunoSEQ multiplex PCR; TCRdb keeps in-frame clones, though not all of them. Clonal size and the V and J genes are those of that table, whereas D and trimming came from the DNA. Among about 500,000 clones listed, about 91% were seen once. The sequenced material came from peripheral blood. This receptor was identified in a man in his late teens or twenties with COVID-19, enrolled during active disease.

The CDR3: CATSLPSTVYEQYF. As DNA, the CDR3 is TGTGCCACCAGCCTTCCCTCTACAGTTTATGAGCAGTACTTC. The J gene is TRBJ2-7, the V gene TRBV15; unclear D gene. The CDR3 has 14 amino acids. In germline, CDR1 is LNHNV, CDR2 YYDKDF (reference sequence). V lost 5 bases, J lost 7 bases, and 18 bases lay in between.